This TCR beta chain comes out of a study of blood T cell repertoires in COVID-19. Study information: The origin of the acute and convalescent COVID-19 samples was the United States, Italy and Spain. In each case, the material was cDNA or gDNA derived from T cells, B-cell-depleted T cells, or PBMCs.

Germline CDR1 reads MDHEN; CDR2 reads SYDVKM. After removal of 8 bases from V and 5 bases from J, the junction contained 9 bases not matched to a gene. The CDR3 has 14 amino acids. Authors' data handling: It was from reference gene primer amplification that nucleated cell counts were estimated. Data came from immunoSEQ multiplex PCR; TCRdb stores just in-frame clones and leaves some out. The V and J calls and clone size were taken over from that table, and D and trimming were inferred from the DNA. The data hold fewer than 85,000 clones, with roughly 70% observed a single time. The sequence came from a man aged 60-69 years with acute or convalescent COVID-19. The V call is TRBV28, the J call TRBJ2-7; 10 positions match TRBD1. The sample taken for sequencing was peripheral blood. The CDR3 spells CASGLTGQGNEQYF. The CDR3 nucleotides are TGTGCCAGCGGGTTGACGGGACAGGGGAACGAGCAGTACTTC.